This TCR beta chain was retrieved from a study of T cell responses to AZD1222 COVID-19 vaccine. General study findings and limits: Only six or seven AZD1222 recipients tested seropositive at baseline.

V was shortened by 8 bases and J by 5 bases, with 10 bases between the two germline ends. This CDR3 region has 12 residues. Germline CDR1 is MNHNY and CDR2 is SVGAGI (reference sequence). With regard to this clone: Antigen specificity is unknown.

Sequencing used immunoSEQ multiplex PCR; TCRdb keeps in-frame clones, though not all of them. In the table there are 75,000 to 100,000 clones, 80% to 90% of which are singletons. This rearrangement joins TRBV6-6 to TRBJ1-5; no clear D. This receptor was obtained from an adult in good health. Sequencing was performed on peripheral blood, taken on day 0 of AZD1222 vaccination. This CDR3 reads CASHRVDQPQHF. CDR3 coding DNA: TGTGCCAGCCACAGAGTGGATCAGCCCCAGCATTTT.